This TCR beta chain was recorded in a study of vaccination effects on CD4 cells after COVID-19. Whole-study findings and limits: Early timepoints after infection were absent, and convalescent patients were few in the study.

To note about this clone: Its antigen is currently unknown.

The CDR3 sequence is 14 residues long. V was clipped by 8 bases and J by 2 bases, with 19 bases between them. Germline assignment: CDR1 SQVTM and CDR2 ANQGSEA. Sequencing in the ViraFEST assay came after antigen-specific CD4+ T cells had been expanded with viral peptide pools, which were used to stimulate PBMC. The authors isolated CD4+ T cells after about 10 days of culture. All vaccine recipients tested negative for nucleocapsid antibodies and had never contracted SARS-CoV-2 infection. Profiling relied on immunoSEQ multiplex PCR, and the TCRdb table lists in-frame clones only, not all of them. Of about 43,000 clones in the sample, around 81% were seen once.

The sample here was CD4+ T cells from PBMCs cultured with SARS-CoV-2 spike peptides, taken before COVID-19 vaccination. V and J are TRBV29-1 and TRBJ2-7, with D possibly being TRBD1 (5 bases). The source of this sequence is a human donor who received a COVID-19 vaccine. For the CDR3, the DNA is TGCAGCCGTAGGACAACCCAGTACGCCTACGAGCAGTACGTC. Its protein product is CSRRTTQYAYEQYV.